Below, one T cell receptor beta chain is given with its context. The antigen is undetermined. Timing groups of about 4 and about 12 weeks for second doses were pooled. The length of the CDR3 is 12 residues. V was pared by 6 bases and J by 8 bases, with 13 bases between. Germline V gene sequence: CDR1 SNHLY, CDR2 FYNNEI. The data were obtained in a study of T cell responses to AZD1222 COVID-19 vaccine. Study-level findings and limits: Unmutated variant regions reportedly attract nearly half of all spike-specific TCRs.

Profiling relied on immunoSEQ multiplex PCR, and the TCRdb table lists in-frame clones only, not all of them. The repertoire has around 150,000 clones, roughly 94% of them found once; the top ten carry under 1.2%. The V call is TRBV2, the J call TRBJ2-5; D ambiguous. This specimen was peripheral blood, taken 28 days after the second AZD1222 dose. The sequence was collected from an adult who received the AZD1222 COVID-19 vaccine. The CDR3 DNA reads TGTGCCAGCAGGGCCCTGATGGGAACCCAGTACTTC. It codes for CASRALMGTQYF.